This T cell receptor (beta chain) originates from a study of identical twins (TCRdb year 2016). General notes on the study: The study deep-sequenced TCR alpha and beta repertoires from monozygotic twins, unrelated adults of various ages and cord blood to test whether fetal clonotypes persist. To rule out contamination, the twin experiments were replicated at different times with different library preparation protocols.

General findings and caveats noted by the study authors: A weaker excess of twin sharing was found in beta out-of-frame sequences because the signal-to-noise ratio was lowered by fewer shared sequences. Because the same donors could not be followed over many years, conclusions were based on cross-sectional statistical analysis. In monozygotic twins, recombination models systematically underestimated out-of-frame TCR alpha sharing, but the models matched the sharing seen between unrelated individuals. Invariant T cells such as MAIT and iNKT could partly confound zero-insertion analyses, though diverse VJ usage argued against this for most clonotypes. Abundant cord blood beta clonotypes carried fewer insertions; young adult naive repertoires showed a weaker similar trend, while memory repertoires showed none. Compared with coincidental sharing between unrelated individuals, out-of-frame TCR alpha sequences shared between twins showed an excess of sequences with low generation probability.

This clonotype appeared a few times. Its antigen is currently not known. No base-level quality is on record; no much larger clone is a single base apart. The library was produced with 5' RACE. Sequencing relied on an Illumina HiSeq 2000. A universal primer binding site was added through template switching, and the final cDNA carried a unique molecular identifier so that TCR cDNA molecules could be counted accurately. Specific primers in the conserved constant-segment region were used to synthesize first-strand cDNA for the TCR alpha and beta chains. Each cDNA library was double barcoded, with a SMART-Mk sample barcode plus Illumina barcodes, to control for contamination. TruSeq adapter sequences along with Illumina sample barcodes were introduced in two successive PCR steps. Sequencing of the TCR alpha and beta cDNA libraries was done on the Illumina HiSeq platform using custom primers. On the study's bioinformatics: MiGEC was used to process raw reads and extract unique molecular identifiers, and MiXCR was used to find CDR3 positions. For each individual, recombination models were inferred using an EM algorithm with the repgenHMM and IGoR tools. Shared clonotypes were analyzed with the tcR package in R, and sharing was normalized by the product of cloneset sizes. To study raw recombination free of thymic and clonal selection effects, out-of-frame nonproductive sequences were analyzed. TCRdb trimmed public reads at Q25 via fastp, called clones via MiXCR and kept in-frame beta chains. Rows with one shared CDR3 protein collapse into an entry with the most common genes and DNA. These V and J calls rely on TCRdb rather than the paper's analysis. The sample contains roughly 1.6 million distinct CDR3 sequences, roughly a third of them found a single time. Around 0.25% of the sample belongs to the ten largest clones.

Its CDR3 holds 17 amino acids, cysteine through phenylalanine. Kept here is only the CDR3 DNA, which spans 51 bases and is read in frame from base 1. Trimming takes 0 bases from V and 0 bases from J, and the germline ends sit 12 bases apart. For CDR1 and CDR2, the germline V gene lists LGHNA and YNFKEQ. Only healthy Caucasian donors were included. The sequence derives from a newborn girl in good health. The chain employs TRBV4-2 and TRBJ2-1; TRBD2 is possibly the D segment (6 matching bases). The material sequenced was cord blood. The sequenced DNA: TGTGCCAGCAGCCAAGAGCGGACTACCTCCTCCTACAATGAGCAGTTCTTC. Translated, it gives CASSQERTTSSYNEQFF.